This T cell receptor (beta chain) was identified during a study of blood T cell repertoires in COVID-19. Only in-frame clones appear in the TCRdb table, and some are missing; sequencing was by immunoSEQ multiplex PCR. The data contain 30,000 to 45,000 clones, about nine tenths of them seen just once; the ten biggest clones take up 4.8%. Unmatched junction bases numbered 8, after V lost 5 bases and J lost 1 base. CDR3 length equals 17 residues. Germline V gene lookup returns CDR1 KGHSH and CDR2 LQKENI. This TCR was sampled from a human donor in a cohort sampled during active COVID-19. Material: peripheral blood. The chain employs TRBV18 and TRBJ2-6; 7 nucleotides align to TRBD2. CDR3 residues: CASSRLGGSSGANVLTF. The CDR3 region has the DNA TGTGCCAGCTCAAGGCTGGGCGGGAGTTCTGGGGCCAACGTCCTGACTTTC.